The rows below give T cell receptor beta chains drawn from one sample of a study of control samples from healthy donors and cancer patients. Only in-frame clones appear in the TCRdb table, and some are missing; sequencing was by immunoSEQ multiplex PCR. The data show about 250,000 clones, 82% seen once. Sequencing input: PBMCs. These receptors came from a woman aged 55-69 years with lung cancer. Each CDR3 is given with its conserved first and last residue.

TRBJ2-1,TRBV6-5,CASSHPASSYNEQFF
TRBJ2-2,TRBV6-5,CASSFSGPPNTGELFF
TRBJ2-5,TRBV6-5,CASIRDRVQETQYF
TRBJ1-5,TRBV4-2,CASSQGSSGGNQPQHF
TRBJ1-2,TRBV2,CASSGASVNTF
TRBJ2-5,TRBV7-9,CASSLAGPGQGTQYF
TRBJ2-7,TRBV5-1,CARSLPGEGRGEQYF
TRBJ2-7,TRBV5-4,CASSIAGVGTYEQYF
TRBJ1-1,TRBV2,CASSGESGTEAFF
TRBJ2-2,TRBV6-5,CASRRLAATGELFF
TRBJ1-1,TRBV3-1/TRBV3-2,CASSPGTQEAFF
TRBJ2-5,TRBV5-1,CASSEMNRGETQYF
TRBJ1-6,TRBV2,CASSVGTAGSPLHF
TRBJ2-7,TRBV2,CASSFTGEEQYF
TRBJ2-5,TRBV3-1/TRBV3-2,CASSQISGTSGKETQYF
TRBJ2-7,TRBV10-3,CAISAGTGGYEQYF
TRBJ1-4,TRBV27,CASRRGRENEKLFF
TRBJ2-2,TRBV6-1,CASSEAGPNTGELFF
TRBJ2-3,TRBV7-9,CASSLVSGAADTQYF
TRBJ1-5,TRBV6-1,CASSEVGAGQPQHF
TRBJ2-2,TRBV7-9,CASSLGTLNTGELFF
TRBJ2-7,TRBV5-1,CASSLGTGERQYF
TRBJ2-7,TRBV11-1,CASSLDSGMIYEQYF
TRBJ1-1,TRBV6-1,CASSETATMDGEAFF